This T cell receptor (beta chain) came from a study of blood T cell repertoires in COVID-19. Across the study: Collection of acute and convalescent COVID-19 samples took place in the United States, Italy and Spain. The analysed material was cDNA or gDNA that came from T cells, B-cell-depleted T cells, or PBMCs.

Germline V gene sequence: CDR1 SNHLY, CDR2 FYNNEI. The V end was cut by 1 base, the J end by 0 bases, with 7 bases between. There are 15 residues in the CDR3. Authors' analysis steps: By means of reference gene primer amplification, nucleated cell counts were estimated. The table came from immunoSEQ multiplex PCR; TCRdb's copy has only in-frame clones and leaves some out. For V, J and clone size, that table is used; D and trimming come from the DNA. Of under 120,000 clones listed, roughly 80% are singletons. The sequence derives from a man between 65 and 85 years old with active or convalescent COVID-19. The sample was peripheral blood. The gene calls are TRBV2 and TRBJ1-5; no clear D. CDR3 residues: CASSEGQSSNQPQHF. CDR3 nucleotide sequence: TGTGCCAGCAGTGAAGGGCAGTCTAGCAATCAGCCCCAGCATTTT.